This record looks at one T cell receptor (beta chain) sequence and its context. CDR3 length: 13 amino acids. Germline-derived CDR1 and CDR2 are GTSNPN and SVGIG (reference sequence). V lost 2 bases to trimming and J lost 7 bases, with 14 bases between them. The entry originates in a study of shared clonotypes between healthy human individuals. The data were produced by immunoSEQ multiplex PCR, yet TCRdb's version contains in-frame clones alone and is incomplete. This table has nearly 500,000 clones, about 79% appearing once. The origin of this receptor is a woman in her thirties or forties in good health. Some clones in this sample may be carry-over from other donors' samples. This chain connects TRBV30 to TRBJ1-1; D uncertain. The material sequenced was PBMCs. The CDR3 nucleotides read TGTGCCTGGAGTCCCAAAGCGACGGTTGAAGCTTTCTTT. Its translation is CAWSPKATVEAFF.